These T cell receptor beta chains were read from a single sample in a study of vaccination and CD4 T cells after COVID-19. TCRdb re-derived calls from the PCR reads in MiXCR, one entry per CDR3 protein. The sample lists roughly 14,000 distinct CDR3 sequences, 29% occurring once. Their antigens are not known. The sample here was CD4+ T cells from blood, cultured in vitro, taken before SARS-CoV-2 vaccination. The receptors originated from a human donor who received a COVID-19 vaccine. CDR3s include the opening cysteine and the closing phenylalanine or tryptophan. D genes are given only for firm matches. Clone sizes are given selectively: once, few, many, or a class where the clone is expanded.

V: TRBV12-5
size: few
D: TRBD2
J: TRBJ2-5
CDR3: CASGLTLAVGEETQYF
DNA: TGTGCTAGTGGTTTGACGCTAGCGGTGGGGGAGGAGACCCAGTACTTC

V: TRBV24-1
size: .
D: TRBD2
J: TRBJ2-5
CDR3: CATSRTSGGSETQYF
DNA: TGTGCCACCTCCCGGACTAGCGGGGGTTCGGAGACCCAGTACTTC

V: TRBV6-1
size: few
D: TRBD2
J: TRBJ2-7
CDR3: CASSRLARGYEQYF
DNA: TGTGCCAGCAGCCGACTAGCGAGAGGCTACGAGCAGTACTTC

V: TRBV6-1
size: .
D: .
J: TRBJ1-5
CDR3: CASSTREIQGNQPQHF
DNA: TGTGCCAGCAGTACCCGAGAGATACAGGGTAATCAGCCCCAGCATTTT

V: TRBV7-9
size: .
D: TRBD1
J: TRBJ1-1
CDR3: CASSLGGQAGSGAFF
DNA: TGTGCCAGCAGCTTAGGCGGACAGGCGGGTAGTGGAGCTTTCTTT

V: TRBV11-2
size: few
D: .
J: TRBJ2-1
CDR3: CASNRLGPGANYNEQFF
DNA: TGTGCCAGCAACCGATTGGGTCCGGGGGCCAACTACAATGAGCAGTTCTTC

V: TRBV30
size: .
D: TRBD1
J: TRBJ2-7
CDR3: CAWSVGPAGGGEQYF
DNA: TGTGCCTGGAGTGTCGGGCCTGCAGGGGGCGGCGAGCAGTACTTC

V: TRBV11-2
size: .
D: TRBD1
J: TRBJ1-2
CDR3: CASSPQGGAGYGYTF
DNA: TGTGCCAGCAGCCCTCAGGGGGGGGCAGGGTATGGCTACACCTTC

V: TRBV20-1
size: few
D: TRBD2
J: TRBJ2-3
CDR3: CSVGTSGANTQYF
DNA: TGCAGTGTTGGGACTAGCGGGGCAAATACGCAGTATTTT

V: TRBV10-3
size: few
D: TRBD1
J: TRBJ1-1
CDR3: CAISGTGGGEAFF
DNA: TGTGCCATCAGTGGGACAGGGGGCGGTGAAGCTTTCTTT

V: TRBV20-1
size: .
D: .
J: TRBJ2-3
CDR3: CSAIDPTAADTQYF
DNA: TGCAGTGCTATAGACCCAACTGCGGCAGATACGCAGTATTTT

V: TRBV6-1
size: few
D: .
J: TRBJ1-2
CDR3: CASSGRGNLYGYTF
DNA: TGTGCCAGCAGTGGGAGGGGAAATCTCTATGGCTACACCTTC

V: TRBV4-2
size: .
D: TRBD1
J: TRBJ1-3
CDR3: CASSQGAQGGAGGNTIYF
DNA: TGTGCCAGCAGCCAAGGGGCGCAAGGGGGCGCGGGTGGAAACACCATATATTTT

V: TRBV15
size: few
D: .
J: TRBJ2-3
CDR3: CATSRDSLGLRTDTQYF
DNA: TGTGCCACCAGCAGGGACTCTTTGGGGCTTCGCACAGATACGCAGTATTTT

V: TRBV20-1
size: medium-sized
D: .
J: TRBJ1-2
CDR3: CSADRAAYGYTF
DNA: TGCAGTGCGGACCGGGCCGCCTATGGCTACACCTTC

V: TRBV30
size: .
D: TRBD2
J: TRBJ2-7
CDR3: CAWSGGAGGLYEQYF
DNA: TGTGCCTGGAGTGGCGGAGCGGGGGGGCTATACGAGCAGTACTTC

V: TRBV27
size: .
D: .
J: TRBJ1-6
CDR3: CASSPLRRLVGPSPLHF
DNA: TGTGCCAGCAGTCCCCTAAGGAGGTTAGTTGGGCCTTCACCCCTCCACTTT

V: TRBV12-3/TRBV12-4
size: .
D: TRBD1
J: TRBJ1-1
CDR3: CASSETGGASGTRAFF
DNA: TGTGCCAGCAGTGAGACAGGGGGCGCATCGGGCACTAGGGCTTTCTTT

V: TRBV20-1
size: .
D: .
J: TRBJ2-3
CDR3: CSASLPQQRSTDTQYF
DNA: TGCAGTGCTAGTCTCCCTCAGCAGCGTAGCACAGATACGCAGTATTTT

V: TRBV7-2
size: .
D: TRBD1
J: TRBJ1-1
CDR3: CASRPGTGNTEAFF
DNA: TGTGCCAGCAGACCTGGGACAGGGAACACTGAAGCTTTCTTT